The entry below gives a single T cell receptor beta chain sequence along with its context. Its antigen remains unidentified. This entry is derived from a study of T cell repertoires in cytomegalovirus infection. As for the study in general: It can be stated that public TCR beta signatures indicated CMV infection as well as a matching HLA type.

TCRdb itself ran the reads through MiXCR, one entry per CDR3 protein. The sample contains some 920,000 distinct CDR3 sequences, less than 35% of which appear only once. General study results and limits: HLA-C-restricted CMV clonotypes gave the most frequent clonotype in two of eight donors.

This specimen consisted of cultured CD8+ T cells from PBMCs, obtained from culture after CMV antigen stimulation. This receptor was identified in a human donor in good health (CMV status not recorded). Some clones in this sample may be carry-over from other donors' samples.

CDR3 DNA: TGTGCCAGCAGCATAGTTGGGGTTCAAGAGACCCAGTACTTC. Its translation is CASSIVGVQETQYF. The V gene is TRBV7-9, the J gene TRBJ2-5, with unresolved D. Germline CDR1 SEHNR, CDR2 FQNEAQ (reference sequence). The CDR3 has 14 amino acids. Between the trimmed V and J ends, which lost 5 bases and 2 bases, there was a span of 12 bases.